This TCR beta chain was observed in a study of STAT5B mutations in CD4+ large granular lymphocyte leukemia. Findings of the study overall: TRBV06-family usage was enriched in top patient clones (8/27) versus controls (2/35).

Germline CDR1 reads SNHLY; CDR2 reads FYNNEI. There are 15 residues in the CDR3. V shed 5 bases and J 3 bases; nucleotides not matched to a gene: 4. Measured with immunoSEQ multiplex PCR; TCRdb has only the in-frame clones, and not every one. Altogether about 31,000 clones are present, around 76% being singletons, with the ten largest covering 7.1%. In regard to this clone: Antigen: not known.

This sequence originates from a human donor in good health. J is TRBJ2-2 and V is TRBV2, with 9 bases matching TRBD1. The source material was CD4+ T cells from blood buffy coats. The CDR3 spells CASSPGTGHTGELFF. The DNA for the CDR3 is TGTGCCAGCAGTCCCGGGACAGGGCACACCGGGGAGCTGTTTTTT.